This TCR beta chain was identified during a study of CD8 T cells in acute hepatitis C reinfection (dated by TCRdb to about 2021). Broadly, across the study: This study examined the TCRbeta repertoire of CD8+ T cells that recognize the HCV NS3-1073 epitope, both during acute infection and after viral clearance. A few spontaneous resolvers contributed paired acute and follow-up samples. The research as a whole found: Preferential use of the TRBV04 and TRBV06 gene families was observed in all groups, and this preferential usage was not explained by overrepresentation in the naive pool. NS3-1073 specific cells were too rare to sort in chronically infected subjects, so no follow-up repertoires exist for those subjects. It was rare for CDR3 sequences to be shared with other epitopes, and exact matching may have been limited by differing sequencing approaches. About a dozen public clonotypes were found regardless of outcome; one public clonotype used V04-02/J02-02. The NS3-1073 specific repertoires were highly diverse, and diversity did not differ significantly among acute resolver, follow-up resolver and acute chronic samples. Because bulk sequencing covered only the TCRbeta chain, the alphabeta pairing of public clonotypes could not be determined.

The time point label of this sample denotes: naive CD8 control sorted from an acute-time-point sample. Enrolled in the Montreal Hepatitis C Cohort (HEPCO) in Canada, the donors were people who inject drugs, and these donors were followed every 3 months. A positive HCV RNA or antibody test that followed a negative test within the previous 24 weeks was the definition used for acute primary HCV infection. CD3, CD8 and CD45RO antibodies were used for surface staining, and dead cells were excluded with an aqua fixable dye. Among the cohort members were several spontaneous resolvers, with spontaneous resolution defined as HCV RNA clearance within 24 weeks. Once thawed from cryostorage, peripheral blood mononuclear cells underwent negative selection via the MACS CD8+ T cell Isolation Kit to obtain CD8+ T cells. Cells were sorted on a BD FACSAria II cell sorter. The FACS-sorted cells had their genomic DNA extracted, and the commercial immunoSEQ service was used to sequence the TCRbeta chains. Per the source publication's procedure: ImmunoSEQ Analyzer software v3.0 and R v3.5.1 were used to analyze the repertoire data. Only productive rearrangements were analyzed, because any sequences with stop codons or out-of-frame rearrangements were filtered out. The sequencing provider supplied the Simpson diversity, Shannon entropy, CDR3 length and nucleotide addition metrics. Clonotypes were grouped by frequency as dominant, sub-dominant, low or lowest abundance, and most analyses excluded clonotypes below 0.1%. A CDR3 amino acid clonotype was called public when found in at least two subjects at a cumulative frequency of at least 0.5%. The source is immuneACCESS, and TCRdb retained only in-frame sequences with V and J called. Part of the clones is not carried over; for the studies checked, unresolved V genes explain less than half of this, and the remainder is unexplained. The V and J calls and clone size come from that table; D and trimming were worked out from the DNA. The sample contains tens of thousands of clones, roughly 85% of them found a single time. Of the sample, approximately 11% falls within the top ten clones.

This clone was seen a few times. No cognate antigen has been identified for it. Per-base quality was not reported, and no clone a single base away is much larger than it. V sheds 6 bases and J sheds 13 bases, leaving 12 bases between their ends. Including the terminal cysteine and phenylalanine, the CDR3 comprises 10 residues. The entry retains the CDR3 DNA only, 30 bases that are in frame from base 1. CDR1 and CDR2 are drawn from the germline V gene: SNHLY, FYNNEI. Sample: naive CD8+ T cells from PBMCs. Sample cell subset or site, as interpreted from the label and publication: sorted total naive CD45RO-negative CD8+ T cells. This sequence originates from a young woman who spontaneously cleared hepatitis C infection. The sequence joins TRBV2 to TRBJ2-5; the D gene remains uncertain. The DNA sequence follows: TGTGCCAGCAGCGGACGCCTTTCGTACTTC. The encoded protein is CASSGRLSYF.